This T cell receptor (beta chain) comes out of a study of T-cell memory formation after mild COVID-19. The TCR alpha and TCR beta cDNA libraries, bearing sample barcodes and UMIs, were generated by 5'RACE using constant-segment primers. TCRdb fed the 5' RACE reads into MiXCR, producing one record per CDR3 protein. The top ten clones hold 1.4% to 1.5% of a sample with 40,000 to 45,000 distinct CDR3 sequences, approximately 7% of them seen once. General study findings and limits: Still unconfirmed is whether the second-wave clones peaking on day 37 recognized SARS-CoV-2. Clones contracting day 15 to 85 were balanced CD4/CD8; later expanders leaned CD4+. Memory sampled before infection contained some responding clones, suggesting cross-reactive memory joined.

CDR1 and CDR2 from the germline V gene are SGHRS and YFSETQ. This CDR3 contains 15 residues. The V end lost 4 bases, the J end lost 5 bases, and 18 bases lay between the germline ends. This clonotype was seen only a few times. Antigen unknown. Sequencing was performed on PBMCs or a T cell subset sorted from them (not recorded which). The origin of this receptor is a man younger than 30 who had mild COVID-19 (a few samples of this study predate the infection). Cell type and time point are not known. The chain joins TRBV5-1 to TRBJ2-5; possible D gene TRBD2, 7 bases. CDR3: CASSPGAGDWETQYF. The CDR3 nucleotides read TGCGCCAGCAGCCCGGGGGCGGGGGACTGGGAGACCCAGTACTTC.